The 17 T cell receptor beta chains in this list originate from one sample, sequenced in a study of blood T cell repertoires in COVID-19. Sequencing was performed with immunoSEQ multiplex PCR; in TCRdb, only in-frame clones are kept and a portion is missing. This table holds fewer than 55,000 clones, around 84% found once. The specimen was peripheral blood. All receptors derive from a man over 45 with acute or convalescent COVID-19.

The count of this clone is one. J is TRBJ2-1 and V is TRBV4-1; 13 nucleotides match TRBD2. Looked up from germline, CDR1 is MGHRA and CDR2 is YSYEKL. CDR3 length: 17 amino acids. Trimming cost V 3 bases and J 8 bases; bases outside gene matches: 10. The CDR3 loop is CASSHLPGLAGRDEQFF. The CDR3, as DNA: TGCGCCAGCAGCCATCTCCCGGGACTAGCGGGGAGAGATGAGCAGTTCTTC.

V usage is TRBV18 and J usage is TRBJ2-2; possibly TRBD2 for D (5 bases). V gave up 6 bases and J gave up 7 bases, with 21 bases separating them. There are 16 residues in the CDR3. Germline V gives CDR1 KGHSH, CDR2 LQKENI. The CDR3 region has the DNA TGTGCCAGCTCCCTAATAGATGGACTTCACGGCGGGGAGCTGTTTTTT. Translation gives CASSLIDGLHGGELFF.

CDR3 sequence: CASSTDSGLGTDTQYF. CDR3 nucleotide sequence: TGTGCCAGCAGCACTGATTCAGGACTAGGAACAGATACGCAGTATTTT. V is TRBV9 and J is TRBJ2-3; TRBD2 agrees at 7 bases. The germline V gene has CDR1 SGDLS and CDR2 YYNGEE. The CDR3 covers 16 residues. The trim removed 4 bases at V and 3 bases at J, leaving 11 bases unmatched.

The chain has TRBV5-6 and TRBJ1-2; D is perhaps TRBD1 (6 bases). V gave up 2 bases and J gave up 2 bases, with 13 bases separating them. The CDR3 is 15 amino acids. Germline values: CDR1 SGHDT, CDR2 YYEEEE. CDR3 sequence reads: CASSLYRVRNYGYTF. CDR3 DNA sequence: TGTGCCAGCAGCTTATACAGGGTCAGGAACTATGGCTACACCTTC.

The rearrangement links TRBV2 to TRBJ2-2; TRBD2 matches at 11 bases. J gave up 7 bases and V 4 bases, and 5 bases lay outside the gene matches. CDR3 length: 15 amino acids. Germline V gene data show CDR1 as SNHLY and CDR2 as FYNNEI. CDR3 amino acids: CASSVLAGGVGELFF. The CDR3 region has the DNA TGTGCCAGCAGTGTCCTAGCGGGGGGTGTCGGGGAGCTGTTTTTT.

A single count supports this clone. The J gene is TRBJ2-6, the V gene TRBV5-5, with unresolved D. Germline assignment: CDR1 SGHKS and CDR2 YYEKEE (reference sequence). CDR3 size: 16 residues. Trimming left V 1 base short and J 0 bases short, with 8 bases between. The CDR3 nucleotides are TGTGCCAGCAGCTTGACTATTGGCTCTGGGGCCAACGTCCTGACTTTC. This gives the protein CASSLTIGSGANVLTF. Based on the CDR3 plus reference TRBV5-5 and TRBJ2-6, the full variable domain is DAGVTQSPTHLIKTRGQQVTLRCSPISGHKSVSWYQQVLGQGPQFIFQYYEKEERGRGNFPDRFSARQFPNYSSELNVNALLLGDSALYLCASSLTIGSGANVLTFGAGSRLTVL.

The chain links TRBV19 to TRBJ1-6; TRBD1 matches at 12 bases. Trimming took 3 bases from V and 8 from J; bases not matched to a gene: 8. Germline V gives CDR1 LNHDA, CDR2 SQIVND (reference sequence). This CDR3 contains 17 residues. The CDR3 is CASSIGTGGLMDSPLHF. The CDR3 DNA is TGTGCCAGTAGTATCGGGACAGGGGGCCTTATGGATTCACCCCTCCACTTT.

A remark on this clone: The DNA is omitted, as the CDR3 cannot be located on it reliably, and the CDR3 follows TCRdb's listing. The chain has TRBV4-1 and TRBJ2-1; the D call in the table, TRBD2, was not verified against the DNA. Ends included, the CDR3 has 17 residues. Per germline, CDR1 MGHRA and CDR2 YSYEKL. Here the CDR3 reads CASSQVGEGSGGSLRFF.

The chain uses TRBV24-1 and TRBJ2-7; 7 bases fit TRBD2. CDR1 is KGHDR and CDR2 is SFDVKD in the germline V gene. This CDR3 region has 15 residues. V trimming: 4 bases; J trimming: 3 bases; junction bases outside the gene matches: 8. CDR3 loop: CATSEGGKADYEQYF. In DNA, the CDR3 is TGTGCCACCAGTGAGGGGGGGAAAGCCGACTACGAGCAGTACTTC.

CDR3 residues: CASSLHLGQESYGYTF. As DNA, the CDR3 is TGTGCCAGCAGCCTGCACCTGGGACAGGAGTCCTATGGCTACACCTTC. This chain uses TRBV4-2 with TRBJ1-2; 8 bases map to TRBD1. CDR3 size: 16 residues. J gave up 4 bases and V 4 bases, and 11 bases lay outside the gene matches. Germline-derived CDR1 and CDR2 are LGHNA and YNFKEQ.

This chain joins TRBV5-6 and TRBJ1-1; perhaps TRBD1 as D (5 bases). The CDR3 length is 15 residues. V was trimmed by 4 bases and J by 1 base, leaving 14 bases between them. CDR1 is SGHDT, CDR2 YYEEEE, per germline. As DNA, the CDR3 is TGTGCCAGCAGCGGGAGCACCGGGGGGAACACTGAAGCTTTCTTT. Residues: CASSGSTGGNTEAFF.

CDR3 sequence: CASSYLAGGLGKETQYF. The CDR3 nucleotides read TGTGCCAGCAGCTACCTAGCGGGGGGGTTGGGGAAAGAGACCCAGTACTTC. V is TRBV6-7 and J is TRBJ2-5, with 12 nucleotides matching TRBD2. TRBV6-7 is an ORF for which the function is uncertain. The CDR3 consists of 17 residues. Trimming removed 6 bases from V and 3 bases from J; junction bases left unmatched: 11.

This clone was observed a single time. The chain is built from TRBV7-2 and TRBJ2-7; the match to TRBD2 covers 11 bases. The CDR3 runs to 14 residues. V trimming: 6 bases; J trimming: 8 bases; junction bases outside the gene matches: 9. Germline V gene data show CDR1 as SGHTA and CDR2 as FQGNSA. The CDR3 here is CASRLSGRALKQYF. In DNA, the CDR3 is TGTGCCAGCAGGCTTAGCGGGAGGGCCTTAAAGCAGTACTTC. Drawing the rest from reference TRBV7-2 and TRBJ2-7, the complete variable domain is GAGVSQSPSNKVTEKGKDVELRCDPISGHTALYWYRQSLGQGLEFLIYFQGNSAPDKSGLPSDRFSAERTGGSVSTLTIQRTQQEDSAVYLCASRLSGRALKQYFGPGTRLTVT.

The rearrangement joins TRBV5-1 to TRBJ1-1; 12 nucleotides line up with TRBD1. Germline V gene sequence: CDR1 SGHRS, CDR2 YFSETQ. Trimming at V came to 4 bases and at J to 4 bases, leaving 11 bases not matched to a gene. The CDR3 has 17 residues. In nucleotides, the CDR3 is TGCGCCAGCAGCCCGCGGGACAGGGGGCGCCGGGGCACTGAAGCTTTCTTT. It is translated as CASSPRDRGRRGTEAFF.

This chain uses TRBV27 with TRBJ2-3, with D uncertain. V dropped 3 bases and J dropped 4 bases, with 11 bases sitting between them. This CDR3 is built from 14 residues. Germline V gives CDR1 MNHEY, CDR2 SMNVEV (reference sequence). The CDR3 reads CASSLLGQADTQYF. The DNA of the CDR3 is TGTGCCAGCAGTTTGTTAGGTCAGGCAGATACGCAGTATTTT.

The rearrangement uses TRBV19 and TRBJ2-5; 12 nucleotides align to TRBD2. Per germline, CDR1 LNHDA and CDR2 SQIVND (reference sequence). Trimming took 8 bases from V and 4 from J; bases not matched to a gene: 8. The length of the CDR3 is 15 residues. The CDR3, as DNA: TGTGCCAGTGTCCCTAGCGGGAGGGCGGGAGAGACCCAGTACTTC. Translated: CASVPSGRAGETQYF. Looking up the rest from reference TRBV19 and TRBJ2-5 gives the full variable domain: DGGITQSPKYLFRKEGQNVTLSCEQNLNHDAMYWYRQDPGQGLRLIYYSQIVNDFQKGDIAEGYSVSREKKESFPLTVTSAQKNPTAFYLCASVPSGRAGETQYFGPGTRLLVL.

This clone appeared a few times. The chain recombines TRBV10-3 with TRBJ1-5; 9 positions agree with TRBD1. Germline-derived CDR1 and CDR2 are ENHRY and SYGVKD. The CDR3 is 13 amino acids. Losses at the gene ends were 10 bases for V and 5 bases for J; bases not matched to a gene: 6. This chain's CDR3 is CATTWDRDQPQHF. The CDR3 coding sequence is TGTGCCACAACTTGGGACAGGGATCAGCCCCAGCATTTT.